In this sample, the clone carrying this TCR beta chain turned up a few times. The protocol was immunoSEQ multiplex PCR, while the TCRdb copy is restricted to in-frame clones and leaves out a portion. The repertoire holds 65,000 to 100,000 clones, with around 88% as singletons. These data originate in a study of blood T cell repertoires in COVID-19. This receptor was obtained from a woman of 80 years or more with acute or convalescent COVID-19. The specimen was peripheral blood.

The CDR3 DNA reads as TGTGCCACCAGCAAGGAGGGCTCCTACAATGAGCAGTTCTTC. It codes for CATSKEGSYNEQFF. V is TRBV15 and J is TRBJ2-1; tentative D call: TRBD2 (6 bases). Germline values: CDR1 LNHNV, CDR2 YYDKDF (reference sequence). V was pared by 4 bases and J by 0 bases, with 7 bases between. This CDR3 contains 14 residues.